The 28 T cell receptor beta chains presented below share a single source sample, sequenced in a study of blood T cell repertoires in COVID-19. Some clones are missing from TCRdb's copy, which holds only in-frame ones; the method was immunoSEQ multiplex PCR. There are a few hundred thousand clones in the sample; 85% occur only once, and roughly 20% lies in the top ten. Sequenced input: PBMCs or T cells enriched from blood (not recorded which). Receptor source: a man aged 40-49 years who had recovered from COVID-19.

The chain is built from TRBV7-9 and TRBJ2-7, with TRBD2 matching 12 bases. The CDR3 totals 15 residues. Germline lookup yields CDR1 SEHNR and CDR2 FQNEAQ (reference sequence). V shed 5 bases and J 5 bases; nucleotides not matched to a gene: 7. The DNA of the CDR3 is TGTGCCAGCAGCCCAGGACTAGCGGGACTCCACGAGCAGTACTTC. Translation: CASSPGLAGLHEQYF.

The chain combines TRBV19 with TRBJ2-1; the D gene is possibly TRBD2 (6 bases). Germline values: CDR1 LNHDA, CDR2 SQIVND (reference sequence). CDR3 length: 15 amino acids. V lost 5 bases and J 9 bases, leaving 20 bases between the germline ends. The CDR3 loop is CASSPAGASRGEQFF. CDR3 DNA sequence: TGTGCCAGTAGTCCAGCGGGCGCCTCGCGGGGTGAGCAGTTCTTC. The full variable domain, in which reference TRBV19 and TRBJ2-1 provide the parts outside the CDR3, is DGGITQSPKYLFRKEGQNVTLSCEQNLNHDAMYWYRQDPGQGLRLIYYSQIVNDFQKGDIAEGYSVSREKKESFPLTVTSAQKNPTAFYLCASSPAGASRGEQFFGPGTRLTVL.

This clone has only one observation. The chain joins TRBV3-1 (or the pseudogene TRBV3-2) to TRBJ2-7; 7 bases line up with TRBD2. This CDR3 contains 14 residues. Germline trimming cut 6 bases from V and 2 bases from J; bases unmatched to any gene: 7. Germline V lookup: CDR1 LGHDT, CDR2 YNNKEL (reference sequence). As DNA, the CDR3 is TGTGCCAGCAGTCCCGGGACTATTGCCTACGAGCAGTACTTC. Amino acids: CASSPGTIAYEQYF.

The chain employs TRBV11-3 and TRBJ1-2; TRBD1 matches at 9 bases. The CDR3 is made up of 18 amino acids. Germline V gene lookup returns CDR1 SGHNT and CDR2 YENEEA. V lost 0 bases to trimming and J lost 5 bases; unmatched junction nucleotides: 13. CDR3 DNA sequence: TGTGCCAGCAGCTTAGAAGGGGACAGGGTATGTACCTCTTATGGCTACACCTTC. Protein: CASSLEGDRVCTSYGYTF. Full variable domain (rest looked up from reference TRBV11-3 and TRBJ1-2): EAGVVQSPRYKIIEKKQPVAFWCNPISGHNTLYWYLQNLGQGPELLIRYENEEAVDDSQLPKDRFSAERLKGVDSTLKIQPAELGDSAVYLCASSLEGDRVCTSYGYTFGSGTRLTVV.

This clone was detected ten times or more. The rearrangement uses TRBV21-1 and TRBJ1-2. TRBV21-1 is designated a pseudogene. The CDR3 totals 11 residues. CDR3 bases: TGTGCCAGCAGCAATCCTGAGGTCTTCGCCTTC. This gives the protein CASSNPEVFAF.

V and J are TRBV30 and TRBJ2-6; 7 nucleotides match TRBD1. V gave up 4 bases and J gave up 0 bases; unmatched junction bases: 6. The CDR3 covers 16 residues. CDR1 and CDR2 from the germline V gene are GTSNPN and SVGIG (reference sequence). CDR3 coding DNA: TGTGCCTGGAATACAGGGGATATCTCTGGGGCCAACGTCCTGACTTTC. Its protein product is CAWNTGDISGANVLTF.

The V gene is TRBV29-1, the J gene TRBJ1-1; 9 bases agree with TRBD1. Germline values: CDR1 SQVTM, CDR2 ANQGSEA. The V segment lost 7 bases and the J segment 5 bases; nucleotides outside the gene matches: 8. The CDR3 runs to 13 residues. In DNA, the CDR3 is TGCAGCGCGGGACAGGGTTTAGGTACTGAAGCTTTCTTT. This codes for CSAGQGLGTEAFF.

This sequence joins TRBV10-3 and TRBJ2-7; 7 positions agree with TRBD1. This CDR3 region has 14 residues. From germline, CDR1 is ENHRY and CDR2 SYGVKD. The J segment lost 0 bases and the V segment lost 10 bases, leaving 9 bases of the junction unmatched. Written as DNA, the CDR3 is TGTGCCACCCACCAGGACAGGAGCTCCTACGAGCAGTACTTC. Protein sequence: CATHQDRSSYEQYF.

This chain links TRBV15 with TRBJ2-5; D gene ambiguous. Germline V gene lookup returns CDR1 LNHNV and CDR2 YYDKDF (reference sequence). CDR3 size: 13 residues. Trimming removed 8 bases from V and 2 bases from J, with 12 bases in between. The DNA for the CDR3 is TGTGCCACCCGCTTAGGCGGACAAGAGACCCAGTACTTC. This codes for CATRLGGQETQYF.

This clone appeared once. The gene calls are TRBV6-5 and TRBJ1-1, with D uncertain. The V gene's germline CDR1 is MNHEY and CDR2 SVGAGI. This CDR3 is 11 amino acids long. V lost 7 bases to trimming and J lost 4 bases, with 7 bases between them. The CDR3 nucleotides read TGTGCCAGCAACCGGGGCACTGAAGCTTTCTTT. Amino acid sequence: CASNRGTEAFF.

V and J are TRBV25-1 and TRBJ2-3; TRBD2 matches 7 bases. CDR1 is MGHDK, CDR2 SYGVNS, per germline. The V segment lost 7 bases and the J segment 1 base; nucleotides outside the gene matches: 5. The length of the CDR3 is 14 residues. The CDR3 region has the DNA TGTGCCAGCACGCCTGGGGGGGGCACAGATACGCAGTATTTT. Translated: CASTPGGGTDTQYF.

This clone was observed a handful of times. The rearrangement uses TRBV27 and TRBJ2-7; D may be TRBD1 (6 bases). V was pared by 4 bases and J by 3 bases, with 16 bases between. This CDR3 spans 15 amino acids. Looked up from germline, CDR1 is MNHEY and CDR2 is SMNVEV (reference sequence). This chain's CDR3 is CASSSIPGVVYEQYF. In DNA form, the CDR3 reads TGTGCCAGCAGTTCCATCCCAGGGGTGGTCTACGAGCAGTACTTC.

This chain links TRBV3-1 (or the pseudogene TRBV3-2) with TRBJ1-2, with TRBD1 as a possible D gene (6 bases). The CDR3 has 14 residues. Germline-derived CDR1 and CDR2 are LGHDT and YNNKEL (reference sequence). Trimming cost V 3 bases and J 4 bases, with 12 bases left between them. CDR3 protein: CASSQYPDSYGYTF. In DNA form, the CDR3 reads TGTGCCAGCAGCCAGTACCCGGACAGCTATGGCTACACCTTC.

The chain employs TRBV4-1 and TRBJ1-2; TRBD1 might be the D (6 bases). Trimming took 4 bases from V and 8 from J, leaving 14 bases between them. Germline V lookup: CDR1 MGHRA, CDR2 YSYEKL. The CDR3 is made up of 13 amino acids. Here the CDR3 reads CASSPQRDNGYTF. The CDR3 DNA follows: TGCGCCAGCAGCCCCCAGAGGGACAACGGCTACACCTTC.

This chain links TRBV18 with TRBJ2-3, with D possibly TRBD2 on 6 matching bases. The germline V gene encodes CDR1 KGHSH and CDR2 LQKENI. The V gene lost 5 bases and the J gene lost 0 bases, with 12 bases spanning the gap. The CDR3 length is 15 residues. The DNA of the CDR3 is TGTGCCAGCTCAGTGAGGCTAGCGAGCACAGATACGCAGTATTTT. As protein: CASSVRLASTDTQYF.

The chain links TRBV7-2 to TRBJ2-1; D perhaps matches TRBD1 (5 bases). Trimming pared 2 bases from V and 3 bases from J, leaving 20 bases between. Germline CDR1 and CDR2: SGHTA and FQGNSA. The CDR3 extends over 18 amino acids. DNA for the CDR3: TGTGCCAGCAGCTTACTCGGGCCCCGACAGCTCAACTACAATGAGCAGTTCTTC. This gives the protein CASSLLGPRQLNYNEQFF.

V gene TRBV4-3 combines with J gene TRBJ2-1; the match to TRBD1 covers 11 bases. Per the germline V gene, CDR1 is LGHNA and CDR2 is YSLEER. J lost 2 bases, V lost 5 bases, and 5 bases had no gene match. The CDR3 length is 16 residues. The CDR3 nucleotides read TGCGCCAGCAGCGCCGAGGGACAGGGGGCCTACAATGAGCAGTTCTTC. The encoded protein is CASSAEGQGAYNEQFF.

This clone was found once. CDR3 region: CASLEGTNTGELFF. The CDR3 coding sequence is TGTGCCAGCCTCGAGGGTACGAACACCGGGGAGCTGTTTTTT. This rearrangement joins TRBV6-5 to TRBJ2-2, with a weak D call TRBD2 (5 bases). The germline CDR1 and CDR2 sequences are MNHEY and SVGAGI. CDR3 length: 14 residues. Trimming took 8 bases from V and 0 from J, leaving 10 bases between them.

The rearrangement links TRBV9 to TRBJ2-1; D is perhaps TRBD2 (6 bases). This CDR3 region has 17 residues. In germline, CDR1 is SGDLS, CDR2 YYNGEE. Trimming removed 3 bases at V and 1 base at J, with 17 bases between. The CDR3 is CASSALPAGMSYNEQFF. CDR3 bases: TGTGCCAGCAGCGCCCTGCCGGCGGGAATGTCCTACAATGAGCAGTTCTTC. The full variable domain, its missing parts supplied by reference TRBV9 and TRBJ2-1, is DSGVTQTPKHLITATGQRVTLRCSPRSGDLSVYWYQQSLDQGLQFLIQYYNGEERAKGNILERFSAQQFPDLHSELNLSSLELGDSALYFCASSALPAGMSYNEQFFGPGTRLTVL.

The CDR3 DNA is TGTGCCAGCAGTGACAGGGGGCGTTCAGCTTTCTTT. This translates into CASSDRGRSAFF. The rearrangement links TRBV6-1 to TRBJ1-1; 8 bases line up with TRBD1. J was trimmed by 10 bases and V by 3 bases; bases with no gene match: 4. The CDR3 runs to 12 residues. In germline, CDR1 is MNHNS, CDR2 SASEGT.

This chain links TRBV5-1 with TRBJ2-2; 13 bases are shared with TRBD2. The germline V gene has CDR1 SGHRS and CDR2 YFSETQ. CDR3 length: 21 residues. The J segment lost 7 bases and the V segment lost 4 bases, leaving 22 bases of the junction unmatched. The CDR3 DNA follows: TGCGCCAGCAGCACGAATCCGGGACTAGCGGGGTCTTCTAGGCGTGGCGGGGAGCTGTTTTTT. Translated, it gives CASSTNPGLAGSSRRGGELFF. Full variable domain (outside the CDR3, taken from reference TRBV5-1 and TRBJ2-2): KAGVTQTPRYLIKTRGQQVTLSCSPISGHRSVSWYQQTPGQGLQFLFEYFSETQRNKGNFPGRFSGRQFSNSRSEMNVSTLELGDSALYLCASSTNPGLAGSSRRGGELFFGEGSRLTVL.

This clone was counted between two and nine times. The V and J genes are TRBV28 and TRBJ1-2; 7 bases are a match to TRBD1. Germline V CDR1 and CDR2: MDHEN, SYDVKM. The J segment lost 8 bases and the V segment lost 8 bases, leaving 14 bases of the junction unmatched. The CDR3 covers 14 residues. CDR3 protein: CASGLRGAGVGYTF. CDR3 nucleotides: TGTGCCAGCGGACTCAGGGGGGCTGGTGTAGGCTACACCTTC.

The rearrangement joins TRBV28 to TRBJ1-2; a weak D match, TRBD1 (5 bases). Germline-derived CDR1 and CDR2 are MDHEN and SYDVKM. The germline V and J ends were trimmed by 4 bases and 2 bases, with 8 bases remaining between them. The CDR3 is 13 amino acids. In DNA, the CDR3 is TGTGCCAGCAGTTGGGGGGACAACTATGGCTACACCTTC. Translation: CASSWGDNYGYTF.

In DNA form, the CDR3 reads TGTGCCAGTAGTATAGCCAAATTACTAGCGGGAGACAATGAGCAGTTCTTC. Translating gives CASSIAKLLAGDNEQFF. V and J are TRBV19 and TRBJ2-1, with 11 bases that match TRBD2. Per germline, CDR1 LNHDA and CDR2 SQIVND (reference sequence). V gave up 1 base and J gave up 5 bases; unmatched junction bases: 7. The CDR3 runs 17 residues. Supplemented by reference TRBV19 and TRBJ2-1, the full variable domain reads DGGITQSPKYLFRKEGQNVTLSCEQNLNHDAMYWYRQDPGQGLRLIYYSQIVNDFQKGDIAEGYSVSREKKESFPLTVTSAQKNPTAFYLCASSIAKLLAGDNEQFFGPGTRLTVL.

This clone was detected a few times. The chain employs TRBV5-1 and TRBJ2-7, with 9 bases fitting TRBD1. Germline trimming cut 3 bases from V and 5 bases from J; bases unmatched to any gene: 9. Germline lookup yields CDR1 SGHRS and CDR2 YFSETQ. This CDR3 contains 15 residues. CDR3 bases: TGCGCCAGCAGCTCTACAGGGGGCCGAGAGGACGAGCAGTACTTC. Translated, it gives CASSSTGGREDEQYF.

This clone was found a few times. The V call is TRBV30, the J call TRBJ1-6, with D tentatively TRBD1 (6 bases). There are 13 residues in the CDR3. The ends were cut back, 5 bases at V and 7 bases at J, with 12 bases in the middle. Germline assignment: CDR1 GTSNPN and CDR2 SVGIG (reference sequence). The CDR3 is CAWAGQRNSPLHF. CDR3 nucleotide sequence: TGTGCCTGGGCGGGACAACGCAATTCACCCCTCCACTTT.

CDR3 DNA: TGTGCTAGTGGTTGGGGGCCGGGACAGGGCGACACCGGGGAGCTGTTTTTT. Protein sequence: CASGWGPGQGDTGELFF. The gene calls are TRBV12-5 and TRBJ2-2; 9 bases fit TRBD1. The CDR3 spans 17 residues. From germline, CDR1 is LGHNT and CDR2 FRNRAP. V lost 4 bases to trimming and J lost 3 bases; unmatched junction nucleotides: 9. Looking up the rest from reference TRBV12-5 and TRBJ2-2 gives the full variable domain: DARVTQTPRHKVTEMGQEVTMRCQPILGHNTVFWYRQTMMQGLELLAYFRNRAPLDDSGMPKDRFSAEMPDATLATLKIQPSEPRDSAVYFCASGWGPGQGDTGELFFGEGSRLTVL.

The V and J genes are TRBV5-1 and TRBJ2-7; no clear D gene. The length of the CDR3 is 13 residues. Germline assignment: CDR1 SGHRS and CDR2 YFSETQ. Trimming shortened V by 0 bases and J by 2 bases, and 6 bases separated the two germline ends. CDR3 residues: CASSLGLTYEQYF. The CDR3, as DNA: TGCGCCAGCAGCTTGGGACTGACCTACGAGCAGTACTTC. Full variable domain (rest looked up from reference TRBV5-1 and TRBJ2-7): KAGVTQTPRYLIKTRGQQVTLSCSPISGHRSVSWYQQTPGQGLQFLFEYFSETQRNKGNFPGRFSGRQFSNSRSEMNVSTLELGDSALYLCASSLGLTYEQYFGPGTRLTVT.